The entry that follows covers one T cell receptor beta chain sequence. Authors' methods: Counts of nucleated cells, estimated from reference gene primer amplification, were obtained. Method: immunoSEQ multiplex PCR; TCRdb's copy keeps in-frame clones and lacks some. The V and J calls and clone size are taken from that table; D and trimming were inferred from the DNA. The sample lists about 73,000 clones, 83% occurring once. This sample was included in a study of blood T cell repertoires in COVID-19. As for the study in general: Acute-phase and convalescent COVID-19 samples originated in the United States, Italy and Spain. The cDNA or gDNA used as material had been derived from T cells, B-cell-depleted T cells, or PBMCs.

Germline V lookup: CDR1 MNHEY, CDR2 SVGAGI. J was trimmed by 1 base and V by 6 bases; bases with no gene match: 4. The CDR3 spans 15 residues. The specimen was peripheral blood. This TCR was recovered from a woman aged 55-70 years with acute or convalescent COVID-19. J is TRBJ2-2 and V is TRBV6-5; 8 nucleotides match TRBD2. The CDR3 sequence is CASRPGLGNTGELFF. CDR3 in DNA: TGTGCCAGCAGGCCGGGACTAGGGAACACCGGGGAGCTGTTTTTT.